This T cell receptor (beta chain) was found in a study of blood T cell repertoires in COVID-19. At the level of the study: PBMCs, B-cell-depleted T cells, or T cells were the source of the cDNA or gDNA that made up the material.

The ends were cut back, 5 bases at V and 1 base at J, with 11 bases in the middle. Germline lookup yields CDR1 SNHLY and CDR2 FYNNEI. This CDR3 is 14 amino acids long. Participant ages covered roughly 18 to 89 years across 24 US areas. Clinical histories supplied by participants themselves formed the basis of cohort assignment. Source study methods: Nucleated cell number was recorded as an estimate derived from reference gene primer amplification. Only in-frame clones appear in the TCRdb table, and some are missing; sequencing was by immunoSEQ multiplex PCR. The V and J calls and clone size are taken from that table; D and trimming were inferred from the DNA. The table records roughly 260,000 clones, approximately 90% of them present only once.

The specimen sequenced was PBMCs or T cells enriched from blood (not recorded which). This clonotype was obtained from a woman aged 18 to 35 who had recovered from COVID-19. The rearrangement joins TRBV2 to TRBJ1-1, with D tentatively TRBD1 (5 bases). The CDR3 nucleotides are TGTGCCAGCAGTAGGCAGGGCCCGAACACTGAAGCTTTCTTT. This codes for CASSRQGPNTEAFF.